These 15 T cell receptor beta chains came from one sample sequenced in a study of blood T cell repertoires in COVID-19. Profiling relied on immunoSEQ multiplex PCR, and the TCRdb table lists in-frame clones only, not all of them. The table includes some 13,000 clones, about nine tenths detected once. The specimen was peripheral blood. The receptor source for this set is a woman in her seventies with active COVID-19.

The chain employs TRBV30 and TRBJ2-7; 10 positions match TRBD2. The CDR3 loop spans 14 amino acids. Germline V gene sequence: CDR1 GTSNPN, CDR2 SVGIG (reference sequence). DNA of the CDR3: TGTGCTTTTATACCGGGGCTAGCGGGAGCCGAGCAGTACTTC. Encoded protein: CAFIPGLAGAEQYF.

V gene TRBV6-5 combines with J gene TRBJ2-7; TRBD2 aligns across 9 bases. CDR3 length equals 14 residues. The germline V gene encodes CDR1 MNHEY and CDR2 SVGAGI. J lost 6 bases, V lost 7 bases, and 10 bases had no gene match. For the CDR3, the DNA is TGTGCCAGCACTCACGGGACTAGCAGGTCCGAGCAGTACTTC. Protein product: CASTHGTSRSEQYF.

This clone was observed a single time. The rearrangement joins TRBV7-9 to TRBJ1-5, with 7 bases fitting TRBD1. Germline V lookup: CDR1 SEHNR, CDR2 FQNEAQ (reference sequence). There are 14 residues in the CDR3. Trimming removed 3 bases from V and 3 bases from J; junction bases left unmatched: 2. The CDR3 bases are TGTGCCAGCAGCTTGGACAGGCCCAATCAGCCCCAGCATTTT. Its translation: CASSLDRPNQPQHF.

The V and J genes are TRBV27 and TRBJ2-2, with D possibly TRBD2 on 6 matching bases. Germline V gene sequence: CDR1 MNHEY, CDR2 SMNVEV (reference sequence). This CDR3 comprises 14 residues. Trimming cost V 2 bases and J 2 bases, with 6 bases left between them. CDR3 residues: CASSLAGNTGELFF. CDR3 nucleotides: TGTGCCAGCAGTTTAGCGGGAAACACCGGGGAGCTGTTTTTT.

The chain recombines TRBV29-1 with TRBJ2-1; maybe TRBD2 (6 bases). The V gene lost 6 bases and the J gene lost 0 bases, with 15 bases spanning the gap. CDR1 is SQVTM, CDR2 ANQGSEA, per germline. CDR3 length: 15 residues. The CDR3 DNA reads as TGCAGCGTCGATATGACGGGAGTCTCCTACAATGAGCAGTTCTTC. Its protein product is CSVDMTGVSYNEQFF.

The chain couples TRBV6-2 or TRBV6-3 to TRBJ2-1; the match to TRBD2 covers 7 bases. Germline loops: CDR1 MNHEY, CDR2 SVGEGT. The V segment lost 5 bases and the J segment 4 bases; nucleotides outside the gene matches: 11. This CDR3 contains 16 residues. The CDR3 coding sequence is TGTGCCAGCAGTCCCAGGGCAGCGGGGAATTACAATGAGCAGTTCTTC. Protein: CASSPRAAGNYNEQFF.

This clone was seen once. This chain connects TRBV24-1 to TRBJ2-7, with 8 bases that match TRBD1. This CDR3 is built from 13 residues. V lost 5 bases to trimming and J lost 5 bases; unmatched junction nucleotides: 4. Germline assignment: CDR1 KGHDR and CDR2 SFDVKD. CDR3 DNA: TGTGCCACCAGTGGCCTGACAGGGGACGAGCAGTACTTC. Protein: CATSGLTGDEQYF.

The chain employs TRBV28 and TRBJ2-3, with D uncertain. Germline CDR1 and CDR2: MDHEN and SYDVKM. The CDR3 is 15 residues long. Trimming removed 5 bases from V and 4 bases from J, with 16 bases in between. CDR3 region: CASSPTRGPPDTQYF. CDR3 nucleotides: TGTGCCAGCAGTCCTACCAGAGGCCCTCCAGATACGCAGTATTTT.

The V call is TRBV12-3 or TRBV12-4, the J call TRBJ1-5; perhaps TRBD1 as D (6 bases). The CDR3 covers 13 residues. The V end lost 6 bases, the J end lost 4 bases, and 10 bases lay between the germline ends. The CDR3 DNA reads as TGTGCCAGCAGAGGACAGATTAATCAGCCCCAGCATTTT. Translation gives CASRGQINQPQHF.

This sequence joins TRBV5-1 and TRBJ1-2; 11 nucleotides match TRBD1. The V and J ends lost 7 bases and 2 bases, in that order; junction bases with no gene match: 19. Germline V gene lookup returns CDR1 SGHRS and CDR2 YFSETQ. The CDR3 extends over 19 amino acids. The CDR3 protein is CASYLAPRTGGTGNYGYTF. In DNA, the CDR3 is TGCGCCAGCTACCTTGCCCCCCGGACAGGGGGCACGGGGAACTATGGCTACACCTTC.

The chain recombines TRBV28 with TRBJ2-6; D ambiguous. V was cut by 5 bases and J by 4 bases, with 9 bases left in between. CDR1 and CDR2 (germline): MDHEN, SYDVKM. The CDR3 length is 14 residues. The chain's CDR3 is CASSPQSGANVLTF. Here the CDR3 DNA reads TGTGCCAGCAGTCCTCAGTCCGGGGCCAACGTCCTGACTTTC.

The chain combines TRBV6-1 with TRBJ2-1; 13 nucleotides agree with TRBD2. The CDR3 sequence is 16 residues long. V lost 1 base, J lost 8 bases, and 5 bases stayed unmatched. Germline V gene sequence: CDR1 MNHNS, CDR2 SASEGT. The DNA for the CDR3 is TGTGCCAGCAGTGAAGGCACTAGCGGGAGGGCCTATGAGCAGTTCTTC. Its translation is CASSEGTSGRAYEQFF.

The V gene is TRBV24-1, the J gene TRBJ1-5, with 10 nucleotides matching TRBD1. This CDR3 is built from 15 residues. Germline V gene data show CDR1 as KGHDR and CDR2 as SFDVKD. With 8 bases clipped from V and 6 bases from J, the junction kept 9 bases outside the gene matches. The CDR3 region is CATKVGGQGTQPQHF. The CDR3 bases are TGTGCCACCAAAGTTGGGGGACAGGGGACTCAGCCCCAGCATTTT.

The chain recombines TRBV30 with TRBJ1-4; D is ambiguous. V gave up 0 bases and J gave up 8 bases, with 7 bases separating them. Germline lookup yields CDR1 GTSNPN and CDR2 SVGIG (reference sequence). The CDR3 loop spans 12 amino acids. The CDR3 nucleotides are TGTGCCTGGAGTGTAATCAGGGAAAAACTGTTTTTT. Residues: CAWSVIREKLFF.

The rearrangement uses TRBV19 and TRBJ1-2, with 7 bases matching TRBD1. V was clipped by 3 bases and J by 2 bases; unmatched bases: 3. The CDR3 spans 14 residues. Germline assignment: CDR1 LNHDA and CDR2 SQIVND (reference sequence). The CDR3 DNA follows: TGTGCCAGTAGTATGGGGGACAGAAACTATGGCTACACCTTC. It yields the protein CASSMGDRNYGYTF. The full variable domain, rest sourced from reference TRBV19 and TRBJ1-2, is DGGITQSPKYLFRKEGQNVTLSCEQNLNHDAMYWYRQDPGQGLRLIYYSQIVNDFQKGDIAEGYSVSREKKESFPLTVTSAQKNPTAFYLCASSMGDRNYGYTFGSGTRLTVV.